This T cell receptor beta chain was profiled in a study of radiation and T cells in renal cell carcinoma. This clone appeared a single time. The antigen is not known. Time point of the sample: baseline pretreatment blood. The treatment: 15 Gy SBRT to primary tumor, nephrectomy 4 weeks later. The tumor was a clear cell renal cell carcinoma. This table comes from immunoSEQ multiplex PCR, and its TCRdb copy is limited to in-frame clones, with some not included. The profile covers 130,000 or so clones, with around four fifths appearing a single time and 20% to 25% taken by the ten largest. Study conclusions and caveats: Without pretreatment biopsies, baseline tumor clonotype presence was undetermined. Top tumor clonotypes rose in blood 2 weeks post-radiation, then contracted.

The TCR comes from a woman in her forties or fifties with renal cell carcinoma. This specimen consisted of blood, obtained from a patient whose treatment included radiotherapy and nephrectomy.

In nucleotides, the CDR3 is TGTGCCAGTAGTATGTTCGATACGCAGTATTTT. Translation gives CASSMFDTQYF. The chain recombines TRBV19 with TRBJ2-3; the D is unclear. V was clipped by 3 bases and J by 6 bases, with 4 bases between them. This CDR3 contains 11 residues. Germline V gene lookup returns CDR1 LNHDA and CDR2 SQIVND (reference sequence).